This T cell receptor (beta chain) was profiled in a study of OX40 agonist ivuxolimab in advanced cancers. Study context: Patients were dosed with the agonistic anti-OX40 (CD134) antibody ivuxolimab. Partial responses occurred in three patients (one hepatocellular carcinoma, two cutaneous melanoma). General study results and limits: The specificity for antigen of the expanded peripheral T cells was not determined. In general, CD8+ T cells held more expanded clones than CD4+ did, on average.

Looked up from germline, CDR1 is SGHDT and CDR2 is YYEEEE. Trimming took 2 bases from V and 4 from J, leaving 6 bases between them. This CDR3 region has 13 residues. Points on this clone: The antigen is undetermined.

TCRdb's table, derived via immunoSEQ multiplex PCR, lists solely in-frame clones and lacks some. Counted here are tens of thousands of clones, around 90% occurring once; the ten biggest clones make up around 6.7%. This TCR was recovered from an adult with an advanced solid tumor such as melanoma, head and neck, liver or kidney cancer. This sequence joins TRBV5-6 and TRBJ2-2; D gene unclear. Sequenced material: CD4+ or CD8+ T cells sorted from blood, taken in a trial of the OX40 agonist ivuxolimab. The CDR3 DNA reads TGTGCCAGCAGCTTTCCCCCCACCGGGGAGCTGTTTTTT. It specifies CASSFPPTGELFF.